Included here is one TCR beta chain sequence, with context. Its antigen is unknown. No qualities accompany the bases; no much larger clone lies one base away. The data derive from a study of Ad26.COV2.S vaccination and SARS-CoV-2 variants (dated by TCRdb to the early 2020s). With regard to the full study: Donors in the vaccine arm were drawn from COV1001, a multicentre, randomized, double-blind, placebo-controlled phase I-IIa trial testing Ad26.COV2.S in healthy adults. Trial participants were randomized into five groups of five, in which low-dose or high-dose Ad26.COV2.S was given once or twice, or placebo was given on both occasions. The specificity and breadth of SARS-CoV-2-reactive T cell receptors after Ad26.COV2.S vaccination were assessed by TCRbeta repertoire sequencing. Blinding of investigators to trial group allocation was maintained during experiments and outcome assessment. Ad26.COV2.S was administered intramuscularly at 5 x 10^10 or 1 x 10^11 viral particles, either as a single shot or as two shots given 56 days apart. The TCR-sequenced set comprised roughly 30 samples: roughly 19 Ad26.COV2.S vaccine recipients, 5 placebo recipients and 8 SARS-CoV-2 convalescent individuals. General conclusions and limits of the study: It was noted by the authors that total T cell responses may have been underestimated by the TCR breadth and depth analyses. Vaccine and placebo recipients had comparable non-spike TCR breadth, which fits with the vaccine containing only spike. After vaccination, substantial breadth of spike-specific CD8+ and CD4+ T cell responses was reported. The study was not powered to compare responses between vaccine doses or regimens. Compared with placebo recipients, Ad26.COV2.S recipients showed higher spike-specific TCR breadth (P = 0.0014).

The treatment or condition label corresponds to: about 20 received Ad26.COV2.S at low or high dose, single or two shots; 5 received placebo; per-sample allocation not given. Repertoires of vaccine and placebo recipients were sequenced from samples collected on day 63 after the first injection. Cohort 1b enrolled 25 adults aged 18-55 years at a single site in Boston, USA, between 29 July and 7 August 2020. Ad26.COV2.S was a replication-incompetent adenovirus type 26 vector expressing a prefusion-stabilized SARS-CoV-2 spike protein from the original Wuhan strain. The immunoSEQ Assay was used to sequence TCRbeta CDR3 regions. After extraction, genomic DNA underwent amplification by bias-controlled multiplex PCR, followed by high-throughput sequencing. The paper's data handling went like this. To quantify the absolute abundance of every unique TCRbeta CDR3 region, sequences were collapsed and filtered. T cell fraction was estimated by normalization of TCRbeta template counts to usable DNA, with usable DNA being measured through amplification of reference genes present in all nucleated cells. Repertoire TCRs were annotated as SARS-CoV-2-specific by exact matching of V gene, CDR3 amino acid sequence and J gene to a known reactive TCR set. The reference SARS-CoV-2 TCR set was obtained from MIRA and was filtered for enrichment in COVID-19-positive ImmuneCODE repertoires, whereby public or cross-reactive TCRs were removed. Drawing on the MIRA antigens, annotated TCRs were analysed further at the level of specific ORF or position within ORF. Breadth was defined as the number of annotated unique rearrangements divided by the total number of unique productive rearrangements, and depth was defined as the summed frequency of the annotated unique rearrangements. Group comparisons of TCR breadth used two-sided Wilcoxon rank-sum tests. The source is immuneACCESS, and TCRdb retained only in-frame sequences with V and J called. Part of the clones is not carried over; for the studies checked, unresolved V genes explain less than half of this, and the remainder is unexplained. D and trimming were read from the DNA, whereas the V and J calls and clone size are those reported in that table. The sample table holds some 240,000 clones, of which around 90% were seen once. The leading ten clones occupy about 2.7% of the sample.

The germline V gene yields MNHEY for CDR1 and SVGAGI for CDR2. The cysteine opens and the phenylalanine closes a CDR3 of 15 amino acids. Kept here is only the CDR3 DNA, which spans 45 bases and is read in frame from base 1. V is cut by 0 bases and J by 6 bases, and the space between the germline ends is 11 bases. The sample was peripheral blood, taken in a trial of Ad26.COV2.S vaccine versus placebo. The sequence derives from a person aged 18-60 years who received the Ad26.COV2.S COVID-19 vaccine or a placebo. The chain joins TRBV6-5 to TRBJ1-4, with the D gene uncertain. The CDR3 protein is CASSYSPGLDEKLFF. The DNA reads as follows: TGTGCCAGCAGTTACTCGCCAGGTTTAGATGAAAAACTGTTTTTT.